A single sample is the source of the 10 T cell receptor beta chains below, sequenced in a study of blood T cell repertoires in COVID-19. Libraries were prepared by immunoSEQ multiplex PCR; TCRdb keeps only in-frame clonotypes and omits some of them. Among about 76,000 clones listed, around 84% were seen once. The sample was peripheral blood. The receptors here all came from a man aged 55-75 years with COVID-19, enrolled during active disease.

This chain uses TRBV5-1 with TRBJ1-6, with a possible D match to TRBD1 (5 bases). Germline CDR1 reads SGHRS; CDR2 reads YFSETQ. This CDR3 has 15 amino acids. V was clipped by 6 bases and J by 6 bases, with 16 bases between them. For the CDR3, the DNA is TGCGCCAGCAACCAGACGACAGACTCTAATTCACCCCTCCACTTT. This sequence encodes CASNQTTDSNSPLHF. The whole variable domain, remainder taken from reference TRBV5-1 and TRBJ1-6, is KAGVTQTPRYLIKTRGQQVTLSCSPISGHRSVSWYQQTPGQGLQFLFEYFSETQRNKGNFPGRFSGRQFSNSRSEMNVSTLELGDSALYLCASNQTTDSNSPLHFGNGTRLTVT.

V is TRBV2 and J is TRBJ2-7; D possibly corresponds to TRBD1 (5 bases). V was pared by 8 bases and J by 6 bases, with 23 bases between. There are 15 residues in the CDR3. The germline CDR1 and CDR2 sequences are SNHLY and FYNNEI. CDR3 amino acids: CASRLTDNPQGEQYF. The DNA of the CDR3 is TGTGCCAGCCGACTTACGGACAACCCTCAGGGCGAGCAGTACTTC. Based on the CDR3 plus reference TRBV2 and TRBJ2-7, the full variable domain is EPEVTQTPSHQVTQMGQEVILRCVPISNHLYFYWYRQILGQKVEFLVSFYNNEISEKSEIFDDQFSVERPDGSNFTLKIRSTKLEDSAMYFCASRLTDNPQGEQYFGPGTRLTVT.

The gene calls are TRBV2 and TRBJ1-3; the D gene is possibly TRBD1 (5 bases). Germline V gene sequence: CDR1 SNHLY, CDR2 FYNNEI. This CDR3 is 14 amino acids long. The V gene lost 5 bases and the J gene lost 3 bases, with 11 bases spanning the gap. For the CDR3, the DNA is TGTGCCAGCAGTTCATCGGGGGTTGGAAACACCATATATTTT. Amino acid sequence: CASSSSGVGNTIYF. Supplemented by reference TRBV2 and TRBJ1-3, the full variable domain reads EPEVTQTPSHQVTQMGQEVILRCVPISNHLYFYWYRQILGQKVEFLVSFYNNEISEKSEIFDDQFSVERPDGSNFTLKIRSTKLEDSAMYFCASSSSGVGNTIYFGEGSWLTVV.

This chain uses TRBV19 with TRBJ1-4; TRBD1 is a possible D gene (5 bases). The germline CDR1 and CDR2 sequences are LNHDA and SQIVND (reference sequence). V dropped 5 bases and J dropped 4 bases, with 11 bases sitting between them. This CDR3 comprises 14 residues. The CDR3 sequence is CASSVREVNEKLFF. DNA of the CDR3: TGTGCCAGTAGTGTCAGGGAAGTTAATGAAAAACTGTTTTTT. Full variable domain (outside the CDR3, taken from reference TRBV19 and TRBJ1-4): DGGITQSPKYLFRKEGQNVTLSCEQNLNHDAMYWYRQDPGQGLRLIYYSQIVNDFQKGDIAEGYSVSREKKESFPLTVTSAQKNPTAFYLCASSVREVNEKLFFGSGTQLSVL.

This clone was counted only a few times. The chain employs TRBV5-4 and TRBJ1-6, with 7 nucleotides matching TRBD1. CDR3 length: 16 amino acids. Germline assignment: CDR1 SGHNT and CDR2 YYREEE (reference sequence). V trimming: 3 bases; J trimming: 7 bases; junction bases outside the gene matches: 10. CDR3 coding DNA: TGTGCCAGCAGCTCGAAATCAGGGGGAAGCAATTCACCCCTCCACTTT. This gives the protein CASSSKSGGSNSPLHF. Drawing the rest from reference TRBV5-4 and TRBJ1-6, the complete variable domain is ETGVTQSPTHLIKTRGQQVTLRCSSQSGHNTVSWYQQALGQGPQFIFQYYREEENGRGNFPPRFSGLQFPNYSSELNVNALELDDSALYLCASSSKSGGSNSPLHFGNGTRLTVT.

V is TRBV5-1 and J is TRBJ1-1; D gene ambiguous. The CDR3 is 14 residues long. CDR1 is SGHRS, CDR2 YFSETQ, per germline. V was pared by 0 bases and J by 1 base, with 7 bases between. The CDR3 DNA reads as TGCGCCAGCAGCTTGGGTCCGGGGAACACTGAAGCTTTCTTT. Translation: CASSLGPGNTEAFF.

The chain couples TRBV19 to TRBJ2-1; D gene uncertain. The CDR3 contains 13 residues. CDR1 and CDR2 from the germline V gene are LNHDA and SQIVND (reference sequence). V lost 0 bases, J lost 10 bases, and 10 bases lay in between. The CDR3 coding sequence is TGTGCCAGTAGTATAGATCGCTACGGGGAGCAGTTCTTC. Translating it yields CASSIDRYGEQFF. Based on the CDR3 plus reference TRBV19 and TRBJ2-1, the full variable domain is DGGITQSPKYLFRKEGQNVTLSCEQNLNHDAMYWYRQDPGQGLRLIYYSQIVNDFQKGDIAEGYSVSREKKESFPLTVTSAQKNPTAFYLCASSIDRYGEQFFGPGTRLTVL.

In its sample, this clone was seen a few times. V gene TRBV10-3 combines with J gene TRBJ1-5, with D perhaps TRBD1 (5 bases). This CDR3 is 14 amino acids long. V lost 2 bases and J 9 bases, leaving 14 bases between the germline ends. CDR1 ENHRY and CDR2 SYGVKD come from the germline V gene. CDR3 nucleotides: TGTGCCATCAGTGAGAGAAAGGGGTTGGGGCCCCAGCATTTT. Amino acids: CAISERKGLGPQHF.

The CDR3 spells CSVEKERETQYF. The CDR3 nucleotides read TGCAGCGTTGAAAAAGAGAGAGAGACCCAGTACTTC. This sequence joins TRBV29-1 and TRBJ2-5; D not resolved. The germline CDR1 and CDR2 sequences are SQVTM and ANQGSEA. The CDR3 loop spans 12 amino acids. V was cut by 2 bases and J by 4 bases, with 8 bases left in between.

This clone was counted a few times. The J gene is TRBJ1-1, the V gene TRBV3-1 (or the pseudogene TRBV3-2), with a tentative D call TRBD1 (5 bases). Between the trimmed V and J ends, which lost 2 bases and 4 bases, there was a span of 8 bases. Germline CDR1 is LGHDT and CDR2 is YNNKEL (reference sequence). The CDR3 contains 13 residues. CDR3 bases: TGTGCCAGCAGCCAACAGGGTCCCACTGAAGCTTTCTTT. As protein: CASSQQGPTEAFF.